Listed below are T cell receptor beta chains from one sample, sequenced in a study of blood T cell repertoires in COVID-19. Only in-frame clones appear in the TCRdb table, and some are missing; sequencing was by immunoSEQ multiplex PCR. The sample consists of tens of thousands of clones, roughly 85% of them appearing once. The sample taken for sequencing was peripheral blood. These receptors came from a man in his sixties with active or convalescent COVID-19. Each CDR3 is given with its conserved first and last residue. A D gene is named only where the DNA matches it firmly. Clone size is stated in some rows and not others, as once, few, many or a class when expanded.

j_gene: TRBJ2-1; d_gene: -; abundance: few; v_gene: TRBV28; CDR3aa: CASSLQYNEQFF; CDR3nt: TGTGCCAGCAGTTTACAGTACAATGAGCAGTTCTTC
j_gene: TRBJ1-2; d_gene: TRBD1; abundance: -; v_gene: TRBV7-9; CDR3aa: CASSPGQGGPNYGYTF; CDR3nt: TGTGCCAGCAGCCCGGGACAGGGGGGACCTAACTATGGCTACACCTTC
j_gene: TRBJ1-1; d_gene: -; abundance: many; v_gene: TRBV19; CDR3aa: CASTWGRMNTEAFF; CDR3nt: TGTGCCAGTACCTGGGGGAGGATGAACACTGAAGCTTTCTTT
j_gene: TRBJ2-7; d_gene: TRBD2; abundance: few; v_gene: TRBV7-2; CDR3aa: CASRPAGGPYEQYF; CDR3nt: TGTGCCAGCAGGCCGGCGGGGGGGCCCTACGAGCAGTACTTC
j_gene: TRBJ2-1; d_gene: TRBD2; abundance: -; v_gene: TRBV5-1; CDR3aa: CASSSNLAGGYNEQFF; CDR3nt: TGCGCCAGCAGCTCGAATCTAGCGGGGGGGTACAATGAGCAGTTCTTC
j_gene: TRBJ2-7; d_gene: -; abundance: -; v_gene: TRBV7-5; CDR3aa: CVRSLAGVTNYEQYF; CDR3nt: TGTGTCAGAAGCTTAGCTGGCGTGACTAACTACGAGCAGTACTTC
j_gene: TRBJ1-3; d_gene: TRBD1; abundance: -; v_gene: TRBV11-2; CDR3aa: CASSSGGSGNTIYF; CDR3nt: TGTGCCAGCAGCTCAGGGGGAAGTGGAAACACCATATATTTT
j_gene: TRBJ2-7; d_gene: -; abundance: -; v_gene: TRBV7-9; CDR3aa: CASSLVGPFSYEQYF; CDR3nt: TGTGCCAGCAGCTTGGTGGGGCCCTTCTCCTACGAGCAGTACTTC
j_gene: TRBJ2-3; d_gene: TRBD2; abundance: -; v_gene: TRBV5-1; CDR3aa: CASSLGGLAGTDTQYF; CDR3nt: TGCGCCAGCAGCTTGGGGGGACTAGCGGGGACAGATACGCAGTATTTT
j_gene: TRBJ1-5; d_gene: -; abundance: -; v_gene: TRBV2; CDR3aa: CASSDGGNSNQPQHF; CDR3nt: TGTGCCAGCAGTGACGGAGGGAATAGCAATCAGCCCCAGCATTTT
j_gene: TRBJ1-2; d_gene: -; abundance: once; v_gene: TRBV3-1/TRBV3-2; CDR3aa: CASSQDTADLYTF; CDR3nt: TGTGCCAGCAGCCAAGATACGGCGGATCTGTACACCTTC
j_gene: TRBJ2-2; d_gene: -; abundance: -; v_gene: TRBV7-9; CDR3aa: CATFATNSNTGELFF; CDR3nt: TGTGCTACATTCGCGACAAACTCAAACACCGGGGAGCTGTTTTTT
j_gene: TRBJ1-6; d_gene: TRBD1; abundance: -; v_gene: TRBV25-1; CDR3aa: CASSHRGRLNSPLHF; CDR3nt: TGTGCCAGCAGTCACAGGGGTAGGCTGAATTCACCCCTCCACTTT
j_gene: TRBJ1-2; d_gene: -; abundance: -; v_gene: TRBV4-2; CDR3aa: CASSQDPAEDYGYTF; CDR3nt: TGTGCCAGCAGCCAAGATCCCGCCGAGGACTATGGCTACACCTTC
j_gene: TRBJ2-7; d_gene: -; abundance: -; v_gene: TRBV6-6; CDR3aa: CASSLPGYEQYF; CDR3nt: TGTGCCAGCAGCCTACCCGGTTACGAGCAGTACTTC
j_gene: TRBJ2-7; d_gene: -; abundance: -; v_gene: TRBV18; CDR3aa: CASSPQGFRNEQYF; CDR3nt: TGTGCCAGCTCACCTCAGGGGTTTCGCAACGAGCAGTACTTC
j_gene: TRBJ1-6; d_gene: TRBD1; abundance: -; v_gene: TRBV7-2; CDR3aa: CASSQGGRGVSPLHF; CDR3nt: TGTGCCAGCAGCCAGGGTGGCAGGGGGGTTTCACCCCTCCACTTT
j_gene: TRBJ2-7; d_gene: -; abundance: -; v_gene: TRBV4-1; CDR3aa: CASSQDPGKPYEQYF; CDR3nt: TGCGCCAGCAGCCAAGATCCAGGGAAACCCTACGAGCAGTACTTC
j_gene: TRBJ2-1; d_gene: TRBD1; abundance: few; v_gene: TRBV5-4; CDR3aa: CASSSGTGYNEQFF; CDR3nt: TGTGCCAGCAGCTCTGGGACAGGGTACAATGAGCAGTTCTTC
j_gene: TRBJ1-1; d_gene: -; abundance: -; v_gene: TRBV7-3; CDR3aa: CASSDSDSTPEAFF; CDR3nt: TGTGCCAGCAGCGACTCCGACAGCACCCCGGAAGCTTTCTTT
j_gene: TRBJ1-5; d_gene: TRBD1; abundance: few; v_gene: TRBV4-1; CDR3aa: CASSRKQGANSNQPQHF; CDR3nt: TGCGCCAGCAGCCGCAAACAGGGGGCAAATAGCAATCAGCCCCAGCATTTT
j_gene: TRBJ2-3; d_gene: TRBD2; abundance: -; v_gene: TRBV6-4; CDR3aa: CARMPLASGGAADTQYF; CDR3nt: TGTGCCAGAATGCCTCTTGCTAGCGGGGGGGCGGCTGATACGCAGTATTTT
j_gene: TRBJ1-4; d_gene: -; abundance: -; v_gene: TRBV7-2; CDR3aa: CASSLVRGPDEKLFF; CDR3nt: TGTGCCAGCAGCTTAGTAAGGGGTCCGGATGAAAAACTGTTTTTT
j_gene: TRBJ1-2; d_gene: -; abundance: -; v_gene: TRBV5-1; CDR3aa: CASSGTTNYGYTF; CDR3nt: TGCGCCAGCAGCGGGACAACTAACTATGGCTACACCTTC
j_gene: TRBJ2-2; d_gene: TRBD2; abundance: -; v_gene: TRBV6-5; CDR3aa: CASAGLAANTGELFF; CDR3nt: TGTGCCAGCGCGGGACTAGCGGCGAACACCGGGGAGCTGTTTTTT
j_gene: TRBJ2-7; d_gene: -; abundance: -; v_gene: TRBV11-2; CDR3aa: CASSGVYEQYF; CDR3nt: TGTGCCAGCAGCGGAGTCTACGAGCAGTACTTC